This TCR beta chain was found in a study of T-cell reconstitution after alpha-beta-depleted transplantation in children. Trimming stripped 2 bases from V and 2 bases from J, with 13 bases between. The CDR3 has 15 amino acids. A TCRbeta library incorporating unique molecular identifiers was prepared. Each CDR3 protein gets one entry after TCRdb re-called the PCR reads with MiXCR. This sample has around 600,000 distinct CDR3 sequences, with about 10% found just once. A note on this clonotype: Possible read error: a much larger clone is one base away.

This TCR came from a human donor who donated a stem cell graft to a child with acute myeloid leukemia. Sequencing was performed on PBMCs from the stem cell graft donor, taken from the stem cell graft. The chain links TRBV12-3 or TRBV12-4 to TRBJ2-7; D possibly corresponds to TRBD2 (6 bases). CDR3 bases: TGTGCCAGCAGTTTAACTAGCACCAGAACCTACGAGCAGTACTTC. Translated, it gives CASSLTSTRTYEQYF.